The T cell receptor beta chain under discussion was sequenced for a study of tumor-infiltrating lymphocytes in oesophageal squamous cell carcinoma. TCRdb re-called the PCR reads with MiXCR, one entry per CDR3 protein. The sample shows 18,000 or so distinct CDR3 sequences, around 39% of them seen only once. This clonotype has a count of ten or more. This may be a read error: a much more frequent sequence differs by one nucleotide. The sequencing sample was made of esophageal tumor tissue. The sequence was collected from a male donor with esophageal squamous cell carcinoma.

The CDR3 bases are TGTGCCATCAGCGTAGCGGGAGGGGATGAGCAGTTCTTC. Its translation: CAISVAGGDEQFF. J is TRBJ2-7 and V is TRBV10-3, with TRBD2 identical over 11 bases. The J call is in doubt because the DNA end fits TRBJ2-1 better. There are 13 residues in the CDR3. CDR1 and CDR2 from the germline V gene are ENHRY and SYGVKD.